This T cell receptor (beta chain) was sequenced during a study of siplizumab effects on memory and regulatory T cells (dated by TCRdb to the late 2010s). Background for the entire study: The study examined how the anti-CD2 antibody siplizumab affects alloreactive T-cell subsets in allogeneic mixed lymphocyte reactions built from human PBMCs. Paper-wide results and their limitations: The cumulative frequency of alloreactive sequences traceable to unstimulated CD4+ memory T cells was significantly reduced by siplizumab. Among mappable alloreactive CD4+ clones, the Treg-derived fraction averaged 68.8% with siplizumab versus roughly 29% in control reactions. Sequences below about 10^-5 frequency were poorly captured, so only a minor fraction of alloreactive clones could be mapped to unstimulated subsets. Compared with memory T cells, unstimulated naive T cells appeared more diverse, and naive cells seemed to make a substantial contribution to the alloresponse. For roughly 75-96% of proliferating CD4+ or CD8+ clones, no naive or memory phenotype could be assigned. The suppressive function of proliferating Tregs from siplizumab cultures was not functionally confirmed.

In regard to this clone: Its antigen target is currently unknown. No much larger clone exists at a distance of one base, and base qualities are not known.

Library generation was performed with the immunoSEQ multiplex PCR assay. Approximately 100,000 TCR templates per sample were assayed on the deep sequencing platform. Genomic DNA extracted from sorted T cells was used for TCRbeta CDR3 sequencing. The source study handled its data this way. Clonal analysis of TCRbeta CDR3 data was done in the R programming language. Alloreactive CD4+ and CD8+ clones were identified by comparing unstimulated samples to CFSE-low samples taken after the reaction. Alloreactive CD4+ clones were assigned to regulatory or non-regulatory origin by matching sequences to sorted unstimulated Treg and non-Treg repertoires. This is the immuneACCESS table as TCRdb keeps it, with only in-frame sequences that have V and J called. A part of the clones is gone; compared with another copy, unresolved V genes explain less than half, and the rest is unexplained. Clone size and the V and J calls come from that table; the DNA yielded D and trimming. In all, the sample holds 110,000 or so clones, and about 90% of those were seen once. Approximately 0.73% of the sample rests with the top ten.

TCRbeta CDR3 sequencing was performed on sorted unstimulated T cells and on proliferating T cells recovered from mixed lymphocyte reactions. Fresh whole blood from more than 9 HLA-typed healthy donors served as the source for isolating PBMCs. To map where alloreactive clones came from, CD4+ regulatory T cells in the unstimulated state were FACS-sorted. The germline V gene (reference sequence) sets CDR1 to LNHDA and CDR2 to SQIVND. V ends up 3 bases short and J 5 bases short, with an unmatched junction base count of 13. The CDR3 sequence holds 17 residues, the cysteine and phenylalanine included. Of all the DNA, just the CDR3 is kept, 51 bases in frame from base 1.

The rearranged chain carries TRBV19 and TRBJ2-4; TRBD1 aligns with 7 central bases. Specimen: Tregs sorted from blood. This TCR was recovered from a human donor in good health. Here is the DNA: TGTGCCAGTAGTATGGGGCCGAGGACAGGTAGACAAAACATTCAGTACTTC. It encodes CASSMGPRTGRQNIQYF.